Sequencing of this T cell receptor beta chain was carried out in a study of blood T cell repertoires in COVID-19. Study details: Collection of acute and convalescent COVID-19 samples took place in the United States, Italy and Spain. T cells, B-cell-depleted T cells, or PBMCs provided the cDNA or gDNA that served as material.

Generated by immunoSEQ multiplex PCR, the TCRdb table keeps only in-frame clones and is missing some. The sample has about 270,000 clones; 80% to 90% are singletons. This CDR3 is built from 19 residues. Germline CDR1 MDHEN, CDR2 SYDVKM. Unmatched junction bases numbered 18, after V lost 4 bases and J lost 7 bases. The sample taken for sequencing was PBMCs or T cells enriched from blood (not recorded which). This sequence joins TRBV28 and TRBJ2-2; 10 positions agree with TRBD1. The receptor comes from a woman aged 25 to 39 with acute COVID-19. Here the CDR3 DNA reads TGTGCCAGCAGTTGGACAGGGGGTACAGGGCGGGAAATCCGCGGGGAGCTGTTTTTT. It encodes CASSWTGGTGREIRGELFF.